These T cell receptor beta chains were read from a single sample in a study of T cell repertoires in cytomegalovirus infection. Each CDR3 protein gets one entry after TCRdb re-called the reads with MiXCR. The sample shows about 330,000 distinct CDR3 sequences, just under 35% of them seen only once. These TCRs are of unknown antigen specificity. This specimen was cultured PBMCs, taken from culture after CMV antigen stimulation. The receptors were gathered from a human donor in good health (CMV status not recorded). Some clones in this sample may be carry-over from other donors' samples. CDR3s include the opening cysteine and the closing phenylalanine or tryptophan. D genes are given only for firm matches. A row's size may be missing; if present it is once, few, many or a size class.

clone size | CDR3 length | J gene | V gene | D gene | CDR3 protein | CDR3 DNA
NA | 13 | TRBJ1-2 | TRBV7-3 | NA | CASSLYGGYGYTF | TGTGCCAGCAGCTTATATGGGGGCTATGGCTACACCTTC
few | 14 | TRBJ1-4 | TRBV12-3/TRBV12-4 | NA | CASSLSGINEKLFF | TGTGCCAGCAGTTTAAGCGGAATTAATGAAAAACTGTTTTTT
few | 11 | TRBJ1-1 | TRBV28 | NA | CASTMGTEAFF | TGTGCCAGCACGATGGGGACTGAAGCTTTCTTT
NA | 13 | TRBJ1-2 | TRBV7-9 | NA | CAFREGTSYGYTF | TGTGCCTTTCGGGAAGGAACAAGCTATGGCTACACCTTC
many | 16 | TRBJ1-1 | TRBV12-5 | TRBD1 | CASGPPGGRSSTEAFF | TGTGCTAGTGGCCCCCCAGGGGGGAGGAGTAGCACTGAAGCTTTCTTT
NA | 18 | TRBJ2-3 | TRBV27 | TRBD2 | CASSQPGLAGGSTDTQYF | TGTGCCAGCAGCCAGCCGGGACTAGCGGGAGGGAGCACAGATACGCAGTATTTT
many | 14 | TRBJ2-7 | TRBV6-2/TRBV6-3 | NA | CASRIDGPSYEQYF | TGTGCCAGCAGGATTGACGGACCCTCCTACGAGCAGTACTTC
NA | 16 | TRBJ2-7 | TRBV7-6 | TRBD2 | CASSRTSGSRLYEQYF | TGTGCCAGCAGCCGTACTAGCGGGAGCCGTCTCTACGAGCAGTACTTC
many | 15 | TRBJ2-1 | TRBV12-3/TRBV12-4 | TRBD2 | CASSPGLAGNGEQFF | TGTGCCAGCAGTCCCGGACTAGCAGGGAACGGTGAGCAGTTCTTC
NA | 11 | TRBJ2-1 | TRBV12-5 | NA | CASGAGRGEFF | TGTGCTAGTGGCGCGGGGAGAGGAGAGTTCTTC
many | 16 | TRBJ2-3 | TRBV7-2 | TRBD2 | CASSLLREPSTDTQYF | TGTGCCAGCAGCTTATTGCGGGAGCCGAGCACAGATACGCAGTATTTT
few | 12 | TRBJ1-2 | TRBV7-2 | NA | CASSLSRDGYTF | TGTGCCAGCAGCTTAAGCCGAGATGGCTACACCTTC
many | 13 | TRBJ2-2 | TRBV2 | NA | CASSEPSVVELFF | TGTGCCAGCAGTGAACCCTCGGTCGTCGAGCTGTTTTTT
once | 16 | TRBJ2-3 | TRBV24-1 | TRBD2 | CATSAPRRGGADTQYF | TGTGCCACCAGTGCCCCACGGCGTGGGGGGGCAGATACGCAGTATTTT
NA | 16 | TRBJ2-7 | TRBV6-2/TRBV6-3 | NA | CASSYSQTAYSYEQYF | TGTGCCAGCAGTTACTCCCAGACAGCCTACTCCTACGAGCAGTACTTC